The next 32 T cell receptor beta chains were all read from a single sample in a study of blood T cells in healthy people across ages. Alongside a J-beta primer mix, a sample-barcoded 5' primer served in a second PCR lasting roughly 6 to 12 cycles. A single record per CDR3 protein comes from TCRdb applying MiXCR to the 5' RACE reads. The sample lists over 1,500,000 distinct CDR3 sequences; about two fifths were seen once. Sequenced material: blood. The source is a human donor in good health.

V gene TRBV12-3 or TRBV12-4 combines with J gene TRBJ1-2; tentative D call: TRBD1 (5 bases). This CDR3 has 14 residues. The V and J ends lost 6 bases and 3 bases respectively, with 14 bases between them. CDR3 nucleotides: TGTGCCAGCAGCCCCGGGACGGTTTACTATGGCTACACCTTC. Encoded protein: CASSPGTVYYGYTF.

The rearrangement uses TRBV5-1 and TRBJ1-1, with a tentative D call TRBD1 (5 bases). CDR1 is SGHRS and CDR2 is YFSETQ in the germline V gene. CDR3 length equals 14 residues. V lost 2 bases to trimming and J lost 5 bases, with 13 bases between them. CDR3 protein: CASSLSGMRTEAFF. CDR3 DNA sequence: TGCGCCAGCAGCTTATCAGGGATGAGGACTGAAGCTTTCTTT.

V is TRBV12-3 or TRBV12-4 and J is TRBJ1-5; the D is unclear. CDR3 length: 15 amino acids. The V end lost 2 bases, the J end lost 1 base, and 9 bases lay between the germline ends. The DNA of the CDR3 is TGTGCCAGCAGTTTAAGACACCCCAGCAATCAGCCCCAGCATTTT. Its protein is CASSLRHPSNQPQHF.

The V gene is TRBV6-1, the J gene TRBJ2-4; the match to TRBD1 covers 10 bases. The J call may be incorrect, as the DNA end agrees better with TRBJ2-7. Germline V gene data show CDR1 as MNHNS and CDR2 as SASEGT. This CDR3 spans 16 amino acids. The CDR3 reads CASSVQDRGLRYEQYF. CDR3 nucleotides: TGTGCCAGCAGTGTTCAGGACAGGGGGTTGCGGTACGAGCAGTACTTC.

This clonotype appeared a few times. The chain employs TRBV20-1 and TRBJ2-3; no reliable D call. Per the germline V gene, CDR1 is DFQATT and CDR2 is SNEGSKA (reference sequence). The CDR3 extends over 15 amino acids. V was shortened by 2 bases and J by 8 bases, with 20 bases between the two germline ends. The CDR3 reads CSARTRRGLWATQYF. The CDR3 DNA is TGCAGTGCTAGAACCCGACGCGGCTTGTGGGCTACGCAGTATTTT.

The CDR3 coding sequence is TGTGCCAGCAAACTTTTGGGGGACCATCAGCCCCAGCATTTT. Its translation is CASKLLGDHQPQHF. This rearrangement joins TRBV27 to TRBJ1-5, with D possibly matching TRBD1 (5 bases). V lost 7 bases and J lost 5, with 15 bases in between. The CDR3 totals 14 residues. The germline V gene encodes CDR1 MNHEY and CDR2 SMNVEV (reference sequence).

This clonotype has more than one count but fewer than ten. V gene TRBV6-5 combines with J gene TRBJ2-4; D is uncertain. The J call may not be correct, given that the DNA end is closer to TRBJ2-7. CDR1 is MNHEY and CDR2 is SVGAGI in the germline V gene. The CDR3 loop spans 15 amino acids. CDR3 sequence: CASSYRAPTLGEQYF. In DNA, the CDR3 is TGTGCCAGCAGTTACAGAGCACCCACCTTGGGCGAGCAGTACTTC.

CDR3 loop: CASSYGQEAGYTF. The CDR3, as DNA: TGTGCCAGCAGTTACGGACAGGAGGCTGGCTACACCTTC. J is TRBJ1-2 and V is TRBV6-6; 7 positions match TRBD1. Germline CDR1 reads MNHNY; CDR2 reads SVGAGI (reference sequence). The CDR3 loop spans 13 amino acids. V was pared by 2 bases and J by 7 bases, with 4 bases of the junction left unmatched.

Only a few counts were recorded for this clonotype. The CDR3 reads CSVEDLRLAEDTQYF. CDR3 coding DNA: TGCAGCGTTGAAGATCTCCGGCTAGCGGAAGATACGCAGTATTTT. The V call is TRBV29-1, the J call TRBJ2-3; 7 positions agree with TRBD2. The germline gives CDR1 SQVTM, CDR2 ANQGSEA. CDR3 length: 15 residues. Germline trimming cut 0 bases from V and 5 bases from J; bases unmatched to any gene: 8.

The rearrangement uses TRBV6-5 and TRBJ2-5; unclear D gene. This CDR3 is 11 amino acids long. Trimming stripped 8 bases from V and 4 bases from J, with 8 bases between. CDR1 is MNHEY, CDR2 SVGAGI, per germline. CDR3 sequence (DNA): TGTGCCAGCGGAACGAGAGAGACCCAGTACTTC. Translated: CASGTRETQYF.

The chain couples TRBV4-1 to TRBJ1-1; TRBD1 is a possible D gene (5 bases). Per germline, CDR1 MGHRA and CDR2 YSYEKL. Trimming removed 1 base at V and 4 bases at J, with 16 bases between. This CDR3 has 16 residues. Written as DNA, the CDR3 is TGCGCCAGCAGCCAAGTTGGATTTGGGGGGGGCACTGAAGCTTTCTTT. Its translation: CASSQVGFGGGTEAFF.

This clonotype was seen at least ten times. The rearrangement uses TRBV7-2 and TRBJ2-6; 7 bases align to TRBD1. CDR1 SGHTA and CDR2 FQGNSA come from the germline V gene. The CDR3 covers 16 residues. With 4 bases clipped from V and 2 bases from J, the junction kept 5 bases outside the gene matches. Here the CDR3 DNA reads TGTGCCAGCAGCTCGCTCCAGGGGGCTGGGGCCAACGTCCTGACTTTC. Translation gives CASSSLQGAGANVLTF.

A few counts support this clonotype. The CDR3 loop is CASSLGGTDFGYTF. The CDR3, as DNA: TGTGCCAGCAGTTTAGGGGGCACCGATTTTGGCTACACCTTC. The chain combines TRBV12-3 or TRBV12-4 with TRBJ1-2; a possible D gene is TRBD1 (5 bases). V dropped 1 base and J dropped 7 bases, with 13 bases sitting between them. This CDR3 comprises 14 residues.

The chain recombines TRBV5-1 with TRBJ2-3; 8 nucleotides match TRBD2. Germline-derived CDR1 and CDR2 are SGHRS and YFSETQ. The CDR3 contains 15 residues. The trim removed 5 bases at V and 4 bases at J, leaving 9 bases unmatched. CDR3 nucleotide sequence: TGCGCCAGCAGGCTTCCGGGGGGGCAATCAGATACGCAGTATTTT. It codes for CASRLPGGQSDTQYF.

This clonotype was detected a few times. J is TRBJ1-2 and V is TRBV12-3 or TRBV12-4; 7 bases line up with TRBD1. Trimming removed 2 bases from V and 6 bases from J; junction bases left unmatched: 6. The CDR3 covers 14 residues. DNA for the CDR3: TGTGCCAGCAGTTTACACGGGCAGGGGGATGGCTACACCTTC. It translates to CASSLHGQGDGYTF.

This clonotype was seen a handful of times. The V call is TRBV15, the J call TRBJ1-6, with no clear D. V lost 1 base to trimming and J lost 6 bases, with 7 bases between them. Germline V gene lookup returns CDR1 LNHNV and CDR2 YYDKDF (reference sequence). The CDR3 has 14 amino acids. In nucleotides, the CDR3 is TGTGCCACCAGCAGAGTTGAACCTAATTCACCCCTCCACTTT. This encodes CATSRVEPNSPLHF.

As for this clonotype: At one boundary the junction diverges from the germline segment, which might be a read error. The genes are TRBV5-1 and TRBJ1-1; TRBD1 matches at 10 bases. Germline lookup yields CDR1 SGHRS and CDR2 YFSETQ. The CDR3 length is 13 residues. CDR3 region: CVSSLGQGMEAFF. The CDR3 nucleotides read TGCGTCAGCAGCCTGGGACAGGGGATGGAGGCTTTCTTT.

The V call is TRBV12-3 or TRBV12-4, the J call TRBJ2-2, with 7 bases matching TRBD1. V dropped 6 bases and J dropped 4; count of bases not matched to a gene: 14. The CDR3 extends over 17 amino acids. The CDR3 is CASRALGGGLPTGELFF. CDR3 DNA sequence: TGTGCCAGCAGAGCCCTAGGGGGCGGCCTCCCCACCGGGGAGCTGTTTTTT.

On this clonotype itself: One junction end does not reproduce the germline sequence, and a read error may be involved. The genes are TRBV7-2 and TRBJ2-1; D is possibly TRBD2 (6 bases). CDR1 is SGHTA and CDR2 is FQGNSA in the germline V gene. The CDR3 has 15 residues. In nucleotides, the CDR3 is TGTGCCGGCAGCTTAGTTGGGGGGATTGCGGGTGAGCAGTTCTTC. Translating gives CAGSLVGGIAGEQFF.

This clonotype showed up just a few times. The chain couples TRBV7-8 to TRBJ2-7, with 9 bases lining up with TRBD1. This CDR3 is 18 amino acids long. V shed 4 bases, J shed 2 bases, and the junction held 15 bases outside the gene matches. CDR1 is SGHVS and CDR2 is FQNEAQ in the germline V gene. The CDR3 is CASSSTRPGQGNPYEQYF. The CDR3 region has the DNA TGTGCCAGCAGCTCAACAAGACCGGGACAGGGTAACCCCTACGAGCAGTACTTC.

This clonotype was detected many times. J is TRBJ2-7 and V is TRBV6-5; no reliable D call. V dropped 6 bases and J dropped 2 bases, with 14 bases sitting between them. CDR1 and CDR2 from the germline V gene are MNHEY and SVGAGI. This CDR3 region has 14 residues. CDR3 nucleotide sequence: TGTGCCAGCAGCTCCCAGGTCAGCCCCTACGAGCAGTACTTC. This translates into CASSSQVSPYEQYF.

This clonotype was seen more than once but under ten times. V and J are TRBV15 and TRBJ2-3, with TRBD2 matching 12 bases. CDR3 length equals 16 residues. Germline V gene sequence: CDR1 LNHNV, CDR2 YYDKDF (reference sequence). The trim removed 1 base at V and 1 base at J, leaving 0 bases unmatched. The CDR3 sequence is CATSRGTSGGTDTQYF. The CDR3 DNA sequence: TGTGCCACCAGCAGAGGGACTAGCGGGGGCACAGATACGCAGTATTTT.

The J gene is TRBJ2-5, the V gene TRBV28; 9 positions match TRBD1. TRBJ2-7 matches the DNA end more closely, so the J call is doubtful. The germline CDR1 and CDR2 sequences are MDHEN and SYDVKM. The CDR3 loop spans 16 amino acids. CDR3 DNA sequence: TGTGCCAGCAGTTTAGTGCGCGGGACAGGGATTTACGAGCAGTACTTC. Encoded protein: CASSLVRGTGIYEQYF.

In its sample, this clonotype was seen many times. This chain connects TRBV7-9 to TRBJ2-4; D is undetermined. Germline V gene lookup returns CDR1 SEHNR and CDR2 FQNEAQ (reference sequence). This CDR3 has 15 amino acids. Trimming shortened V by 4 bases and J by 0 bases, and 10 bases separated the two germline ends. CDR3 DNA sequence: TGTGCCAGCAGCTCGCAGCTACTAGCCAAAAACATTCAGTACTTC. Residues: CASSSQLLAKNIQYF.

This clonotype came up once. This rearrangement joins TRBV5-1 to TRBJ2-3, with 11 bases that match TRBD2. Losses at the gene ends were 4 bases for V and 7 bases for J; bases not matched to a gene: 14. This CDR3 spans 17 amino acids. Germline V gene sequence: CDR1 SGHRS, CDR2 YFSETQ. CDR3 protein: CASSLSGGARSPHTQYF. CDR3 DNA sequence: TGCGCCAGCAGCCTTAGCGGGGGGGCCCGAAGCCCCCATACGCAGTATTTT.

The chain is built from TRBV20-1 and TRBJ2-4, with D possibly being TRBD1 (6 bases). The germline gives CDR1 DFQATT, CDR2 SNEGSKA (reference sequence). The CDR3 covers 17 residues. Trimming left V 0 bases short and J 6 bases short, with 21 bases between. The CDR3 spells CSARELQGKLGGNIQYF. CDR3 bases: TGCAGTGCTAGAGAGCTTCAGGGGAAGCTAGGAGGAAACATTCAGTACTTC.

The genes are TRBV7-2 and TRBJ2-7, with 7 bases that match TRBD2. Germline CDR1 and CDR2: SGHTA and FQGNSA. The CDR3 has 12 residues. The trim removed 8 bases at V and 1 base at J, leaving 2 bases unmatched. The CDR3 sequence: CASGGGSYEQYF. Here the CDR3 DNA reads TGTGCCAGCGGCGGGGGATCCTACGAGCAGTACTTC. Full variable domain (remainder filled in from reference TRBV7-2 and TRBJ2-7): GAGVSQSPSNKVTEKGKDVELRCDPISGHTALYWYRQSLGQGLEFLIYFQGNSAPDKSGLPSDRFSAERTGGSVSTLTIQRTQQEDSAVYLCASGGGSYEQYFGPGTRLTVT.

The rearrangement uses TRBV27 and TRBJ2-7, with D perhaps TRBD2 (7 bases). Trimming pared 4 bases from V and 2 bases from J, leaving 12 bases between. The CDR3 consists of 14 residues. Per germline, CDR1 MNHEY and CDR2 SMNVEV (reference sequence). The CDR3 nucleotides are TGTGCCAGCAGTTCTCTGCGGGGGCCCTACGAGCAGTACTTC. Its translation: CASSSLRGPYEQYF.

This clonotype has just a few counts. The rearrangement uses TRBV29-1 and TRBJ2-7, with 8 bases aligning to TRBD2. Germline CDR1 is SQVTM and CDR2 is ANQGSEA. The V and J ends lost 0 bases and 0 bases, in that order; junction bases with no gene match: 7. CDR3 length equals 16 residues. DNA for the CDR3: TGCAGCGTTGAAGATCCCGGCGGGGGGACCTCCTACGAGCAGTACTTC. Translating it yields CSVEDPGGGTSYEQYF.

On this clonotype: One junction end disagrees with the germline gene, perhaps due to a read error. The rearrangement links TRBV15 to TRBJ1-4; a weak D match, TRBD1 (6 bases). The CDR3 runs to 18 residues. Germline CDR1 and CDR2: LNHNV and YYDKDF (reference sequence). CDR3 loop: CDTSRDYRAAYLGEKLFF. The CDR3 coding sequence is TGTGACACCAGCAGAGATTACAGGGCGGCATATCTTGGAGAAAAACTGTTTTTT.

The genes are TRBV30 and TRBJ2-1; D may match TRBD1 or TRBD2 (5 bases each). The V gene lost 3 bases and the J gene lost 10 bases, with 25 bases spanning the gap. This CDR3 region has 16 residues. Germline assignment: CDR1 GTSNPN and CDR2 SVGIG (reference sequence). In DNA form, the CDR3 reads TGTGCCTGGAGCGTCACCGGGGCAGGGTGGAAAAGCGAGCAGTTCTTC. As protein: CAWSVTGAGWKSEQFF.

This clonotype showed up just a few times. The chain carries TRBV20-1 and TRBJ2-5, with 9 bases fitting TRBD1. The CDR3 loop spans 14 amino acids. Per germline, CDR1 DFQATT and CDR2 SNEGSKA (reference sequence). The ends lost 7 bases at V and 3 bases at J; junction bases unmatched: 9. CDR3 protein: CSVPDRGRKETQYF. In DNA form, the CDR3 reads TGCAGTGTTCCGGACAGGGGAAGGAAAGAGACCCAGTACTTC.